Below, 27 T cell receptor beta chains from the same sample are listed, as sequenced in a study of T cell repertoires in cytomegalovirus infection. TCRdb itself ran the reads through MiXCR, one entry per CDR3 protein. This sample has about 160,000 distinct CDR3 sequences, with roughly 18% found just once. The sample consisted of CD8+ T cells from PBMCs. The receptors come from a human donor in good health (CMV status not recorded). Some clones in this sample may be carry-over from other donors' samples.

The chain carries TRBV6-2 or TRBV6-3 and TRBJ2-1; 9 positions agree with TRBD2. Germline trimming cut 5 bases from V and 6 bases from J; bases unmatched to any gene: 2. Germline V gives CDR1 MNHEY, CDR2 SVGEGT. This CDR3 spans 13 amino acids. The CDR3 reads CASSLAGRNEQFF. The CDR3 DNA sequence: TGTGCCAGCAGTCTAGCGGGGCGCAATGAGCAGTTCTTC.

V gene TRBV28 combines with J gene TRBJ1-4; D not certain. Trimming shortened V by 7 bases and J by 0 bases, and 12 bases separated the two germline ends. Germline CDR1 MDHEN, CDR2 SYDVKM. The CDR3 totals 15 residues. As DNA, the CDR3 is TGTGCCAGCACCCCCGGGTTCACAACTAATGAAAAACTGTTTTTT. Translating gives CASTPGFTTNEKLFF. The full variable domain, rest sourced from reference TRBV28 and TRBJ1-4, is DVKVTQSSRYLVKRTGEKVFLECVQDMDHENMFWYRQDPGLGLRLIYFSYDVKMKEKGDIPEGYSVSREKKERFSLILESASTNQTSMYLCASTPGFTTNEKLFFGSGTQLSVL.

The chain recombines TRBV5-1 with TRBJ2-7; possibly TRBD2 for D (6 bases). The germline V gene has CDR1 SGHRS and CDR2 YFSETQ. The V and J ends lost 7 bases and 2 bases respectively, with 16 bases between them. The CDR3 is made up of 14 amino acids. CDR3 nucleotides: TGCGCCAGCCGCTCTGGGGCGGGACCCTACGAGCAGTACTTC. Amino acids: CASRSGAGPYEQYF.

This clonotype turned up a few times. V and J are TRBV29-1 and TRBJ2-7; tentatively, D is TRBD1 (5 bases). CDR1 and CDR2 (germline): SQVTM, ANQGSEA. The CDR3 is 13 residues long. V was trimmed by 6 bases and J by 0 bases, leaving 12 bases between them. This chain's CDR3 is CSVRTQSSYEQYF. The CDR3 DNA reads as TGCAGCGTCCGGACACAGAGCTCCTACGAGCAGTACTTC.

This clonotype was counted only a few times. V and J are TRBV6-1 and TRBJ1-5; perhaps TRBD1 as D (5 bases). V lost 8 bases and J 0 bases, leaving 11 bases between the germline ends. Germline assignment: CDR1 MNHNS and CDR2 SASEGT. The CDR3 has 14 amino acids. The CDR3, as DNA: TGTGCCAGCGTCCAGGGCTATAGCAATCAGCCCCAGCATTTT. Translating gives CASVQGYSNQPQHF.

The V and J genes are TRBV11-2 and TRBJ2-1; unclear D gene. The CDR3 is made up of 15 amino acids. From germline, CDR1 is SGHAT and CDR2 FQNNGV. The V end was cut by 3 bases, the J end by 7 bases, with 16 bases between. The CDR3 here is CASSFRIASVNEQFF. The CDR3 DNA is TGTGCCAGCAGCTTCAGGATAGCCTCGGTGAATGAGCAGTTCTTC.

For the CDR3, the DNA is TGTGCCAGCAGCCAAGACGGGGCCACCGGGGAGCTGTTTTTT. Translation: CASSQDGATGELFF. The chain is built from TRBV14 and TRBJ2-2, with D perhaps being TRBD1 or TRBD2 (5 bases each). V was cut by 0 bases and J by 4 bases, with 6 bases left in between. The CDR3 sequence is 14 residues long. Germline CDR1 SGHDN, CDR2 FVKESK.

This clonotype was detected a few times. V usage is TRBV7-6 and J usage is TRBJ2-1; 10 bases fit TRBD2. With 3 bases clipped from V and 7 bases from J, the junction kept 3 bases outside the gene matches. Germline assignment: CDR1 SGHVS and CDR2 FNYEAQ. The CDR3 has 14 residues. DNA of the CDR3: TGTGCCAGCAGCTTGATAGCGGGGGGAAATGAGCAGTTCTTC. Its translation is CASSLIAGGNEQFF.

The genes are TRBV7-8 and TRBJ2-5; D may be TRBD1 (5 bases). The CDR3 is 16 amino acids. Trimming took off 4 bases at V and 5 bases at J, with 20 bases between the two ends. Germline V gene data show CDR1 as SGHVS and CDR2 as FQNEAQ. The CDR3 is CASSSRQLGFGETQYF. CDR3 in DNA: TGTGCCAGCAGCTCTAGACAGTTAGGTTTCGGGGAGACCCAGTACTTC.

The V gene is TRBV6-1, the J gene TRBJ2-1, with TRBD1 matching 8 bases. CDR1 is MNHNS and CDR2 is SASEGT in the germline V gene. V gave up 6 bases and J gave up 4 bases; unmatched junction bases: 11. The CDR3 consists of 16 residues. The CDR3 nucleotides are TGTGCCAGCAGCCCACCAGGACAGGGCCCTTACAATGAGCAGTTCTTC. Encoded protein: CASSPPGQGPYNEQFF.

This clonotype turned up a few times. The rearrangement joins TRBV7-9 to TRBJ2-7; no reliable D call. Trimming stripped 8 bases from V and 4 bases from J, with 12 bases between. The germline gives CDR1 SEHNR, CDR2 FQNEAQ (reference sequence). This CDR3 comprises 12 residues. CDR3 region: CASSGFGYEQYF. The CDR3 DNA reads TGTGCCAGCTCCGGATTTGGGTACGAGCAGTACTTC.

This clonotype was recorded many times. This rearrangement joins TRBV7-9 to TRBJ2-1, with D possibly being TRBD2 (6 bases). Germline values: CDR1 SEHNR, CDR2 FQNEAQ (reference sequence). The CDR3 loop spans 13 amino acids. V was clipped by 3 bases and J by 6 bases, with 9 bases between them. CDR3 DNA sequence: TGTGCCAGCAGCTTTCCCGGGGGCAATGAGCAGTTCTTC. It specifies CASSFPGGNEQFF.

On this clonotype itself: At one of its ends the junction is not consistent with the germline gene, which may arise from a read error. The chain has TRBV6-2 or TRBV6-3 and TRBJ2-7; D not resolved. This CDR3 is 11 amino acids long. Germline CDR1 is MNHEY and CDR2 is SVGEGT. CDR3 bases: TGTGCCAGAAGTTCGACCTACGAGCAGTACTTC. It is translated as CARSSTYEQYF.

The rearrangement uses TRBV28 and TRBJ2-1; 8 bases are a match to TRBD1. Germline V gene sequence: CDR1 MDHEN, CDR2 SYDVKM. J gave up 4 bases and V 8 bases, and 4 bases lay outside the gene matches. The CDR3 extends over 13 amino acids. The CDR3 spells CASSGQVYNEQFF. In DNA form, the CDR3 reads TGTGCCAGCTCGGGACAGGTATACAATGAGCAGTTCTTC.

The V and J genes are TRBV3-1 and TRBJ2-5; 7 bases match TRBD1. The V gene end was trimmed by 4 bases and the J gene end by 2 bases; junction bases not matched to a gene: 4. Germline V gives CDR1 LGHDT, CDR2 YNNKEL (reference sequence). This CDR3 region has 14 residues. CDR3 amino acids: CASSPLGQQETQYF. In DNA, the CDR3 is TGTGCCAGCAGCCCCTTGGGACAGCAAGAGACCCAGTACTTC.

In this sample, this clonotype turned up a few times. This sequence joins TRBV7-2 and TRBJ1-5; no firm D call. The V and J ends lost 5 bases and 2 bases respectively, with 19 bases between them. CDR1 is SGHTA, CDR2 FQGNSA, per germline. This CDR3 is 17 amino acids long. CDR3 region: CASSPNRAPVGNQPQHF. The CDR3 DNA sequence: TGTGCCAGCAGCCCGAACCGGGCCCCAGTTGGCAATCAGCCCCAGCATTTT.

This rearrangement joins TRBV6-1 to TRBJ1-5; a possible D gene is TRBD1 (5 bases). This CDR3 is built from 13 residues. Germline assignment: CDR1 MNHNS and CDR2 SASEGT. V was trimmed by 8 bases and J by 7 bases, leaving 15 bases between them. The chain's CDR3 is CASGMGVGQPQHF. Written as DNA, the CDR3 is TGTGCCAGCGGCATGGGGGTCGGGCAGCCCCAGCATTTT.

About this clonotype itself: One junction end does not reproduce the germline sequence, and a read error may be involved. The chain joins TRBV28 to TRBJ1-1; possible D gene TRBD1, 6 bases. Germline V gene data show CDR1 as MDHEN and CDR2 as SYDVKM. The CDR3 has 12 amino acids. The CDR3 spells CASSPGGTEACF. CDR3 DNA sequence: TGTGCCAGCAGTCCCGGGGGCACTGAAGCTTGCTTT.

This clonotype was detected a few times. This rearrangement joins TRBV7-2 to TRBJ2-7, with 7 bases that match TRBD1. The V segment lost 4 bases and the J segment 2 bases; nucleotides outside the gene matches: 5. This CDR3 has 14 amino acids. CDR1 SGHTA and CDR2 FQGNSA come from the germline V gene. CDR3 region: CASSSAGTAYEQYF. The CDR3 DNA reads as TGTGCCAGCAGCTCCGCCGGGACAGCCTACGAGCAGTACTTC.

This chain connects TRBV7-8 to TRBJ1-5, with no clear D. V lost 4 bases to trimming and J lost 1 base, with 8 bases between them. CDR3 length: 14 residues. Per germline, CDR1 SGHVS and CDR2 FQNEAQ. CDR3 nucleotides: TGTGCCAGCAGCTCGAGGGTCAGCAATCAGCCCCAGCATTTT. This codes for CASSSRVSNQPQHF.

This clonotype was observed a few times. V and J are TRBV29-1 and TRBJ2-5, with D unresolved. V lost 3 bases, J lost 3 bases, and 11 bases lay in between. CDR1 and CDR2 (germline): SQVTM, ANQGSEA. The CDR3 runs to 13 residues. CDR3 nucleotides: TGCAGCGTTGATTTACAACTAAAAGAGACCCAGTACTTC. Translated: CSVDLQLKETQYF.

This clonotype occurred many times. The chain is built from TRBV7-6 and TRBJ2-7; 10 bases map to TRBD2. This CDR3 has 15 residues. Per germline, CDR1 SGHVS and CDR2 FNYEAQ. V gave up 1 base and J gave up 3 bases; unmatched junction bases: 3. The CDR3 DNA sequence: TGTGCCAGCAGCTTAGAAAGGACTAGCGGCTACGAGCAGTACTTC. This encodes CASSLERTSGYEQYF.

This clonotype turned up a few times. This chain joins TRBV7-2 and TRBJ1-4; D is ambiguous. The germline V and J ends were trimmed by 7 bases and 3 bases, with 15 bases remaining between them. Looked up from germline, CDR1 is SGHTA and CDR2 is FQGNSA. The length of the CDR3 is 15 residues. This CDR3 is CASTLVGRANEKLFF. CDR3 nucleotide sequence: TGTGCCAGCACCCTAGTAGGAAGGGCTAATGAAAAACTGTTTTTT.

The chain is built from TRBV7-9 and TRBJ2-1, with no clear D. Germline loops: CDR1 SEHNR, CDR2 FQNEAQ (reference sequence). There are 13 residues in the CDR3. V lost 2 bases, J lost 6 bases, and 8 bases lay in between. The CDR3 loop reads CASSLYLGNEQFF. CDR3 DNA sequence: TGTGCCAGCAGCTTATACCTAGGCAATGAGCAGTTCTTC. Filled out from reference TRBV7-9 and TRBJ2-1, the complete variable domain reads DTGVSQNPRHKITKRGQNVTFRCDPISEHNRLYWYRQTLGQGPEFLTYFQNEAQLEKSRLLSDRFSAERPKGSFSTLEIQRTEQGDSAMYLCASSLYLGNEQFFGPGTRLTVL.

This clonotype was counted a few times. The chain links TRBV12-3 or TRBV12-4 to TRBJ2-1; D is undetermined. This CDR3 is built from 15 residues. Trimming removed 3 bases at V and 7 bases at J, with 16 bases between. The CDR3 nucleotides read TGTGCCAGCAGTTTCCCCCCCGACGCTATGAATGAGCAGTTCTTC. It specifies CASSFPPDAMNEQFF.

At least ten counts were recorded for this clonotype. CDR3 protein: CASTHATGQETQYF. The CDR3 nucleotides are TGTGCCAGCACCCACGCGACAGGCCAAGAGACCCAGTACTTC. The chain has TRBV12-3 or TRBV12-4 and TRBJ2-5, with a weak D call TRBD1 (6 bases). The CDR3 sequence is 14 residues long. The V end was cut by 7 bases, the J end by 1 base, with 13 bases between.

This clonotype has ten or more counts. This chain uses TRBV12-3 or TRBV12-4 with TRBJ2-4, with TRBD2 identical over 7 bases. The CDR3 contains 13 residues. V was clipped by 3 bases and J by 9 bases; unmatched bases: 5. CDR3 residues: CASSLPSGGIQYF. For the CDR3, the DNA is TGTGCCAGCAGTTTGCCTAGCGGCGGCATTCAGTACTTC.